This T cell receptor beta chain was retrieved from a study of T-cell memory formation after mild COVID-19. Study-wide context: Each donor largely had its own TCR clusters. General study points: Pre-infection memory showed some responding clones, and this suggested that cross-reactive memory joined. There was a balanced CD4/CD8 profile in clones contracting day 15 to 85, and later expanders leaned CD4+.

This clonotype appeared a few times. Its antigen is as yet unknown. TCRdb reanalysed the 5' RACE reads using MiXCR and keeps one entry per CDR3 protein. This repertoire shows 60,000 to 65,000 distinct CDR3 sequences, about a tenth found once; its top ten account for 1.1%. The receptor's source is a man between 18 and 29 years old who had mild COVID-19 (a few samples of this study predate the infection). Cell type and time point are not known. The sequenced sample consisted of PBMCs or a T cell subset sorted from them (not recorded which).

The CDR3 loop reads CASSRSGGQNYEQYF. The DNA for the CDR3 is TGTGCCAGCAGCCGCAGCGGGGGACAGAACTACGAGCAGTACTTC. The chain couples TRBV7-3 to TRBJ2-7; a weak D match, TRBD2 (8 bases). V was pared by 5 bases and J by 3 bases, with 17 bases between. The CDR3 has 15 amino acids. Germline V gene data show CDR1 as SGHTA and CDR2 as FQGTGA.